The 21 T cell receptor beta chains listed next were all sequenced from one sample in a study of blood T cells in healthy people across ages. With a J-beta primer mix and a sample-barcoded 5' primer, a second PCR ran about 7 to 12 cycles. Each CDR3 protein is one row after TCRdb ran MiXCR on the 5' RACE reads. The data contain about 1,400,000 distinct CDR3 sequences, 55% to 75% of them singletons. The sequenced material came from blood. The receptors here all came from a man younger than 35 in good health.

The rearrangement joins TRBV6-5 to TRBJ1-1, with a possible D match to TRBD1 (5 bases). Germline V gene data show CDR1 as MNHEY and CDR2 as SVGAGI. CDR3 length: 12 residues. Trimming took 3 bases from V and 6 from J, leaving 8 bases between them. CDR3 sequence reads: CASSYWGAEAFF. Here the CDR3 DNA reads TGTGCCAGCAGTTATTGGGGGGCTGAAGCTTTCTTT.

The rearrangement uses TRBV29-1 and TRBJ2-1, with 11 bases identical to TRBD1. Germline trimming cut 8 bases from V and 5 bases from J; bases unmatched to any gene: 8. CDR1 SQVTM and CDR2 ANQGSEA come from the germline V gene. The CDR3 is 14 residues long. The CDR3 nucleotides are TGCAGCACCCGGGACAGGGGGTGGAACAATGAGCAGTTCTTC. This codes for CSTRDRGWNNEQFF.

The CDR3 DNA reads as TGCGCCAGCCTCACCCGGACGGAGGAGACCCAGTACTTC. Protein product: CASLTRTEETQYF. V and J are TRBV10-2 and TRBJ2-5; no clear D gene. This CDR3 contains 13 residues. The V end lost 8 bases, the J end lost 5 bases, and 15 bases lay between the germline ends. CDR1 WSHSY and CDR2 SAAADI come from the germline V gene.

CDR3 nucleotides: TGCAGCGTCCTGTTCTCGGGAGAGCAGTACTTC. It encodes CSVLFSGEQYF. The chain joins TRBV29-1 to TRBJ2-7; possible D gene TRBD2, 5 bases. CDR3 length: 11 amino acids. The germline CDR1 and CDR2 sequences are SQVTM and ANQGSEA. Trimming pared 6 bases from V and 7 bases from J, leaving 13 bases between.

This clonotype was seen a few times. CDR3: CASSSPPVRQYF. Here the CDR3 DNA reads TGTGCCAGCAGTTCCCCCCCGGTTCGGCAGTACTTC. The genes are TRBV7-2 and TRBJ2-7; D not certain. The CDR3 runs 12 residues. The germline CDR1 and CDR2 sequences are SGHTA and FQGNSA. V was trimmed by 6 bases and J by 9 bases, leaving 15 bases between them.

The chain is built from TRBV2 and TRBJ2-1, with D perhaps TRBD1 or TRBD2 (5 bases each). This CDR3 is built from 15 residues. V was trimmed by 7 bases and J by 5 bases, leaving 18 bases between them. Germline V CDR1 and CDR2: SNHLY, FYNNEI. DNA for the CDR3: TGTGCCAGCAATAATGTAGGGACGGCTAACAATGAGCAGTTCTTC. It encodes CASNNVGTANNEQFF. The variable domain in full, completed from reference TRBV2 and TRBJ2-1, reads EPEVTQTPSHQVTQMGQEVILRCVPISNHLYFYWYRQILGQKVEFLVSFYNNEISEKSEIFDDQFSVERPDGSNFTLKIRSTKLEDSAMYFCASNNVGTANNEQFFGPGTRLTVL.

In its sample, this clonotype was seen a few times. The chain combines TRBV29-1 with TRBJ2-7, with D possibly being TRBD2 (6 bases). With the DNA end fitting TRBJ2-5 better, the J assignment may be wrong. The germline gives CDR1 SQVTM, CDR2 ANQGSEA. CDR3 length: 14 residues. This CDR3 reads CSVPTRGTQETQYF. DNA of the CDR3: TGCAGCGTCCCAACTCGGGGGACCCAGGAGACCCAGTACTTC.

The chain carries TRBV3-1 and TRBJ2-5, with 9 nucleotides matching TRBD1. The J call is doubtful: the DNA matches TRBJ2-7 better. The CDR3 covers 16 residues. Germline V gene data show CDR1 as LGHDT and CDR2 as YNNKEL (reference sequence). The chain's CDR3 is CASSQVGGQGSYEQYF. The CDR3, as DNA: TGTGCCAGCAGCCAAGTCGGGGGACAGGGCTCCTACGAGCAGTACTTC.

The chain couples TRBV7-6 to TRBJ1-1, with a possible D match to TRBD1 (5 bases). CDR1 and CDR2 (germline): SGHVS, FNYEAQ. Trimming left V 5 bases short and J 0 bases short, with 13 bases between. This CDR3 has 15 amino acids. The CDR3 protein is CASSLQVGVNTEAFF. The CDR3 nucleotides are TGTGCCAGCAGCCTACAGGTTGGAGTGAACACTGAAGCTTTCTTT.

Turning to this clonotype: A much larger clone differs from this one at a single base, so this may be a read error. J is TRBJ2-1 and V is TRBV10-3, with TRBD1 matching 7 bases. The J call could be wrong; TRBJ2-7 is a better fit for the DNA end. The CDR3 loop spans 13 amino acids. The V gene's germline CDR1 is ENHRY and CDR2 SYGVKD. DNA of the CDR3: TGTGCCATCAGGACGGGACAGCACAATGAGCAGTACTTC. Its protein is CAIRTGQHNEQYF.

This clonotype was seen a few times. CDR3 loop: CASSVEGASTEAFF. The DNA of the CDR3 is TGTGCCAGCAGCGTAGAGGGGGCGAGCACTGAAGCTTTCTTT. This chain connects TRBV9 to TRBJ1-1, with 7 bases matching TRBD1. CDR1 is SGDLS and CDR2 is YYNGEE in the germline V gene. The junction had 3 bases not matched to a gene; V was cut back by 0 bases and J by 4 bases. The CDR3 length is 14 residues. The full variable domain, its missing parts supplied by reference TRBV9 and TRBJ1-1, is DSGVTQTPKHLITATGQRVTLRCSPRSGDLSVYWYQQSLDQGLQFLIQYYNGEERAKGNILERFSAQQFPDLHSELNLSSLELGDSALYFCASSVEGASTEAFFGQGTRLTVV.

The V and J genes are TRBV6-4 and TRBJ2-3; 7 bases align to TRBD2. Germline lookup yields CDR1 MRHNA and CDR2 SNTAGT. V dropped 0 bases and J dropped 2; count of bases not matched to a gene: 2. The CDR3 is made up of 15 amino acids. CDR3 protein: CASSDSAGDTDTQYF. The CDR3 DNA follows: TGTGCCAGCAGTGACTCGGCGGGGGACACAGATACGCAGTATTTT.

The chain uses TRBV6-6 and TRBJ2-7; unclear D gene. The germline gives CDR1 MNHNY, CDR2 SVGAGI (reference sequence). The CDR3 is made up of 10 amino acids. Trimming took 6 bases from V and 5 from J, leaving 5 bases between them. CDR3 sequence reads: CASRGNEQYF. CDR3 nucleotide sequence: TGTGCCAGCAGAGGGAACGAGCAGTACTTC.

The chain employs TRBV5-6 and TRBJ1-2, with D perhaps matching TRBD1 (6 bases). V shed 4 bases and J shed 4 bases, with 23 bases lying between them. The length of the CDR3 is 17 residues. CDR1 SGHDT and CDR2 YYEEEE come from the germline V gene. The CDR3 DNA reads TGTGCCAGCAGCCGGAATCTTATGGCAGGACAGTCCTATGGCTACACCTTC. Protein sequence: CASSRNLMAGQSYGYTF.

The chain links TRBV28 to TRBJ2-7, with D possibly called TRBD1 or TRBD2 (5 bases each). Trimming pared 5 bases from V and 1 base from J, leaving 12 bases between. This CDR3 region has 14 residues. Germline loops: CDR1 MDHEN, CDR2 SYDVKM. CDR3 sequence reads: CASSRDGWSYEQYF. As DNA, the CDR3 is TGTGCCAGCAGTCGGGACGGATGGTCCTACGAGCAGTACTTC.

The chain employs TRBV4-2 and TRBJ1-1, with TRBD1 as a possible D gene (6 bases). Per germline, CDR1 LGHNA and CDR2 YNFKEQ. Trimming took 4 bases from V and 3 from J, leaving 15 bases between them. The CDR3 runs to 15 residues. For the CDR3, the DNA is TGTGCCAGCAGCCGCCAGGCGGGGGCTTACACTGAAGCTTTCTTT. This encodes CASSRQAGAYTEAFF.

DNA for the CDR3: TGTGCCAGCAGTTATCGCACAGACGATTCGGAGACCCAGTACTTC. Translation gives CASSYRTDDSETQYF. This chain uses TRBV28 with TRBJ2-5; D is unresolved. V was clipped by 4 bases and J by 5 bases, with 17 bases between them. CDR3 length: 15 amino acids. The germline gives CDR1 MDHEN, CDR2 SYDVKM.

This clonotype has more than one count but fewer than ten. One end of the junction varies from germline; a read error may be responsible. The rearrangement joins TRBV7-9 to TRBJ2-7; D gene ambiguous. The CDR3 has 13 residues. Germline CDR1 reads SEHNR; CDR2 reads FQNEAQ (reference sequence). CDR3 in DNA: TGTGCTAGCAGCTTAGCCGAGGTTGACGAGCAGTACTTC. Translation gives CASSLAEVDEQYF.

The chain joins TRBV7-8 to TRBJ1-6; tentative D call: TRBD1 (5 bases). The CDR3 length is 15 residues. V gave up 5 bases and J gave up 5 bases, with 13 bases separating them. Per the germline V gene, CDR1 is SGHVS and CDR2 is FQNEAQ. For the CDR3, the DNA is TGTGCCAGCAGCCCCGACAGATTTAATAATTCACCCCTCCACTTT. Its translation is CASSPDRFNNSPLHF.

This chain uses TRBV4-1 with TRBJ1-6; TRBD1 aligns across 9 bases. Trimming removed 4 bases from V and 7 bases from J; junction bases left unmatched: 11. CDR1 and CDR2 (germline): MGHRA, YSYEKL. The CDR3 sequence is 17 residues long. The CDR3 region is CASSRSLGTGSNSPLHF. In nucleotides, the CDR3 is TGCGCCAGCAGCCGTAGCTTAGGGACAGGGAGCAATTCACCCCTCCACTTT.

The genes are TRBV15 and TRBJ2-6; D is possibly TRBD1 or TRBD2 (5 bases each). The CDR3 runs 12 residues. Deletions cut 5 bases from V and 15 bases from J, with 14 bases between. Germline CDR1 LNHNV, CDR2 YYDKDF (reference sequence). The CDR3, as DNA: TGTGCCACCAGCTCCGGGACCTCCGCCCTGACTTTC. It specifies CATSSGTSALTF. The entire variable domain, with the rest obtained from reference TRBV15 and TRBJ2-6, is as follows: DAMVIQNPRYQVTQFGKPVTLSCSQTLNHNVMYWYQQKSSQAPKLLFHYYDKDFNNEADTPDNFQSRRPNTSFCFLDIRSPGLGDTAMYLCATSSGTSALTFGAGSRLTVL.